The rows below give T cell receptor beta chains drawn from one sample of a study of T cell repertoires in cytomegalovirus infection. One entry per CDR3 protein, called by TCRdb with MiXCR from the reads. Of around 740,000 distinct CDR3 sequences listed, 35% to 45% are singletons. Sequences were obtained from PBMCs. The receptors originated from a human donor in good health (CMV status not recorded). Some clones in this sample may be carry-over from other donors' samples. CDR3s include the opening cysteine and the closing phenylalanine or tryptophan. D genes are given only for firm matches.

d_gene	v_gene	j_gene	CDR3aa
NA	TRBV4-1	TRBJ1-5	CASSLTSDQPQHF
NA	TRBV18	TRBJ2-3	CASSPRQVLSTWTQYF
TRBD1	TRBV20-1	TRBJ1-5	CSARALSGQGFNQPQHF
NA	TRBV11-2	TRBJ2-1	CASSPDWGARSFYNEQLF
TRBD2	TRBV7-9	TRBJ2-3	CASSPLGAGGADTQYF
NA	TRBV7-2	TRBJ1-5	CASSPQGMSNQPQHF
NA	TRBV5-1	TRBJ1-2	CASSPPDTVYGYTF
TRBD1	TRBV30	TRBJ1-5	CAWSPGQGNQPQHF
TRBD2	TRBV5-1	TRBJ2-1	CASSSIAGGTNEQFF
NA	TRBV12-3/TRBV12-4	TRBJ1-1	CASSFPTDRSTEAFF
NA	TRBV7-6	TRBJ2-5	CASSAGTHQETQYF
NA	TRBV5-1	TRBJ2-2	CASSLDRLLNTGELFF
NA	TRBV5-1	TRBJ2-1	CASSPTGANYNEQFF
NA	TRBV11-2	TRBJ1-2	CASGDSNYGYTF
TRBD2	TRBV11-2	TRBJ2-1	CASSLGRPGLASNNEQFF
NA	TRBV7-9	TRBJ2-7	CASSLDRHSAYEQYF
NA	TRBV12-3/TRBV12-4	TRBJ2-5	CASSLGGGTEPQYF
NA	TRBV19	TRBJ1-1	CASSIWGEAFF
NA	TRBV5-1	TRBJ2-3	CASSLSGAWADTQYF
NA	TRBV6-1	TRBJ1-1	CASRRPSVEAFF
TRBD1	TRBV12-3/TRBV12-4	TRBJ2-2	CASGSDRAPGELFF
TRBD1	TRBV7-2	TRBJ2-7	CASTLDGTEFYEQYF
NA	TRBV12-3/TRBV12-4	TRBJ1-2	CASSSPGQSPYGYTF
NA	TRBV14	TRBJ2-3	CASSQTRTGTDTQYF
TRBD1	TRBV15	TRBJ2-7	CATSRDRWGQAYEQYF
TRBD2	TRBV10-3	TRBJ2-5	CATSEASGGLETQYF
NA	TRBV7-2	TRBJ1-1	CASSLKTEAFF
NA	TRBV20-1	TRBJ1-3	CSARNSLSGNTIYF
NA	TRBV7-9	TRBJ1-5	CASSLGRSLVEPQHF
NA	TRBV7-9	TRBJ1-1	CASSLEAARGTEAFF
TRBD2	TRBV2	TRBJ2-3	CASGTSARDTQYF
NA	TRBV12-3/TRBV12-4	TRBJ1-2	CASSFLRSANYGYTF
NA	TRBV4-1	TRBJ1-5	CASSQVGGARNQPQHF
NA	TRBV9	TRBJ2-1	CASSVALSNLGGQFF
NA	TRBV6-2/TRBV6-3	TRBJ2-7	CASSPLRGLNSYEQYF
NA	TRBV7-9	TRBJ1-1	CASSLAAGGLGTEAFF
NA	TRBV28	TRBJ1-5	CASSLEGREPQHF
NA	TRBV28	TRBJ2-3	CASSLIGYGDTQYF
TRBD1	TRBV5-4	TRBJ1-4	CASSLQGQNEKLFF
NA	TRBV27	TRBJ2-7	CASSWVFGGSSYEQYF
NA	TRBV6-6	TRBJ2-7	CASSYSTGQASYQQYF
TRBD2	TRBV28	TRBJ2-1	CASLAGLAGGPDDETFF
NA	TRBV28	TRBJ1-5	CASSLPQGKQPQHF
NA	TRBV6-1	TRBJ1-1	CASPSLRRTMNTEAFF
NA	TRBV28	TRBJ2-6	CATPSLGGANVLTF
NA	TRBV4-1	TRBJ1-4	CASSQGGVDEKLFF
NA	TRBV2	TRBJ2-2	CASSEVVGAYTGELFF
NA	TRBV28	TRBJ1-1	CASSPGNPAFF
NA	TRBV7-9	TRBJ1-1	CASSLAPEFPSAFF
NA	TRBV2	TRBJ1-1	CASTGPRGEAFF
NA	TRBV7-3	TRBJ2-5	CASSLIGGIKTQYF
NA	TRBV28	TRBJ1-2	CASTRLVDYGYTF
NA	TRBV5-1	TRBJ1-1	CASFPRRPGLNTEAFF
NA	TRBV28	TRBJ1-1	CASKERQTTEAFF
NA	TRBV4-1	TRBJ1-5	CASSQSRDNQPQHF